Listed here is a single T cell receptor (beta chain). The clone's antigen remains unknown. Nothing much larger sits one base from this clone, and base qualities are not available. The data belong to a study of technical replicates of blood from a handful of donors (dated 2017 in TCRdb). The receptor library was made with the immunoSEQ multiplex PCR assay. TCRdb took over this immuneACCESS table, retaining in-frame rearrangements with V and J assigned. Such tables are incomplete; in checked studies, under half of the missing clones stem from an unresolved V gene, and the remainder is unexplained. The sample yields about 97,000 clones; roughly 94% were counted once. In total, the top ten clones hold less than 0.35% of the sample. The germline V gene encodes CDR1 SEHNR and CDR2 FQNEAQ (reference sequence). V is reduced by 4 bases and J by 3 bases, leaving a spacing of 20 bases between them. Reading from cysteine to phenylalanine, the CDR3 counts 17 amino acids. Only the CDR3 portion is preserved as DNA: 51 bases, with reading frame beginning at the first base.

This chain is built from TRBV7-9 and TRBJ2-3; TRBD2 might be the D gene, on 7 matching bases. The receptor was derived from a human donor in good health. Sequencing was done on a sample of T cells isolated from PBMCs. The DNA sequence is as follows: TGTGCCAGCAGCTCCTCGAGGGGGGGCGGGAGAACAGATACGCAGTATTTT. Its protein product is CASSSSRGGGRTDTQYF.